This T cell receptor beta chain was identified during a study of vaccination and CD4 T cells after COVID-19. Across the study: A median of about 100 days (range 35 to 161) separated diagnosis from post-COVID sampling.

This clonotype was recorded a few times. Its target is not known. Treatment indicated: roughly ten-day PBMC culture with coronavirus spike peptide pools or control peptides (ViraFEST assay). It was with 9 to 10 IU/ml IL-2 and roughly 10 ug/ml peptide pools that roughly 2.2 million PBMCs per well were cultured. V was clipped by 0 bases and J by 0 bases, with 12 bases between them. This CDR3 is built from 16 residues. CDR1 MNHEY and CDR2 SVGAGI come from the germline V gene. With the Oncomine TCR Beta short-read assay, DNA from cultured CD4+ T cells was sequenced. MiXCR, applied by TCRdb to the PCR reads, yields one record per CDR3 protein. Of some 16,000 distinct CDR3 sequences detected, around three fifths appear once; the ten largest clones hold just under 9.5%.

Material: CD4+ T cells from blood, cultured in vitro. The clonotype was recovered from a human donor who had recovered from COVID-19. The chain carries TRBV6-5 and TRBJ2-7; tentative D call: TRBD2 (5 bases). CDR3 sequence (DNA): TGTGCCAGCAGTTACTCATCAGCGGCAGGCTCCTACGAGCAGTACTTC. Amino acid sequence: CASSYSSAAGSYEQYF.